This T cell receptor beta chain appears in the sequencing data of a study of Graves' ophthalmopathy and Graves' hyperthyroidism. Uncontrolled infections, pregnancy, lactation or other autoimmune diseases led to patient exclusion. A diagnosis was made from clinical symptoms together with serum thyroxine, TRAb, thyroid ultrasound and orbital computed tomography. General observations from the study: Detected in blood as well were most expanded thyroid clonotypes with frequency above 0.001. At around 68% sensitivity and 72.22% specificity, the model predicted progression of the ophthalmopathy.

This clonotype was counted between two and nine times. Its antigen is still unknown. Amplification of the TCR beta CDR3 regions used RNA transcripts (as template). Second-round multiplex PCR came after first-round RT-PCR with HTBI primers. In TCRdb, the multiplex PCR reads were re-called with MiXCR into one record per CDR3 protein. This table holds about 740,000 distinct CDR3 sequences, approximately 40% found once. Germline loops: CDR1 DFQATT, CDR2 SNEGSKA (reference sequence). V gave up 0 bases and J gave up 11 bases, with 16 bases separating them. The length of the CDR3 is 13 residues. Material for sequencing was peripheral blood. The receptor was isolated from an adult man with Graves' ophthalmopathy. The chain has TRBV20-1 and TRBJ1-1; D gene uncertain. The CDR3 bases are TGCAGTGCTAGAGATCAAGGAGCCCTGATCGCTTTCTTT. This gives the protein CSARDQGALIAFF.